This record looks at one T cell receptor beta chain sequence and its context. These data belong to a study of Ad26.COV2.S vaccination and SARS-CoV-2 variants. Looking at the study overall: Intramuscular Ad26.COV2.S doses were given once or twice, 56 days apart.

The CDR3 is 12 amino acids. Per the germline V gene, CDR1 is LGHDT and CDR2 is YNNKEL (reference sequence). V shed 1 base and J shed 5 bases, with 0 bases lying between them. The sample's treatment: some 20 received Ad26.COV2.S at low or high dose, single or two shots; roughly 5 received placebo; per-sample allocation not given. The samples were gathered on day 63 after the first injection of vaccine or placebo. Sequencing was performed with immunoSEQ multiplex PCR; in TCRdb, only in-frame clones are kept and a portion is missing. In the table there are some 410,000 clones, 80% to 95% of which are singletons.

This clonotype was obtained from a person between 18 and 65 years old who received the Ad26.COV2.S COVID-19 vaccine or a placebo. J is TRBJ2-6 and V is TRBV3-1 (or the pseudogene TRBV3-2), with D unresolved. The sample in question was peripheral blood, obtained in a trial of Ad26.COV2.S vaccine versus placebo. The CDR3 is CASSQGANVLTF. The CDR3 DNA reads TGTGCCAGCAGCCAAGGGGCCAACGTCCTGACTTTC.